This T cell receptor (beta chain) was retrieved from a study of shared clonotypes between healthy human individuals (dated by TCRdb to about 2020). Turning to the overall study: The cohort comprised two women and a few men aged 18 to 49 years. Libraries were prepared and TCR repertoires were sequenced by different laboratories using diverse techniques, in order to increase sequencing depth and limit assay-specific biases. Leukapheresis yielded between about 0.8 and 9.5 billion PBMCs per donor. For each donor, three plates each were used for CD4 naive and CD4 memory, two plates were used for CD8 naive, and one plate was used for CD8 memory. Blood TCR repertoires of about five healthy adults were deeply sequenced to estimate repertoire size and the extent of clonotype sharing between individuals. Results and caveats for the whole study, not just this receptor: Sharing across a few donors was observed for approximately 5% of naive CD4, 3% to 4% of naive CD8, over 2% of memory CD4, and less than 0.45% of memory CD8 clonotypes. Even with the large sequencing depth, rarefaction of the sorted-subset datasets indicated that sequencing was incomplete. Naive subsets generally had larger estimated clonotype richness than memory subsets did. Clonotypes shared by all four sorted-subset donors showed higher generation probabilities than non-shared clonotypes. Sampling was restricted to blood, and TCR repertoires in tissues likely differ from the TCR repertoires found in blood. The genetic and exposure-history diversity represented was limited by the small number of donors. Based on pairwise subsampling, the degree of clonotype sharing among donors was expected to be affected by sequencing depth.

A word on this clone: The specificity of this receptor is unknown. Base qualities are not at hand, and no much larger clone is one base apart.

The donors were healthy, HIV-negative adults with no recently reported acute infections or vaccinations. Only Caucasian adults living in Nashville, Tennessee, USA were represented among the donors. CD4+ T cells were enriched through magnetic negative selection, after which naive cells were positively selected on CD45RA and the remaining negative fraction served as the memory subset. Blood was collected by leukapheresis, and PBMCs were isolated by Ficoll-Histopaque density gradient centrifugation and then cryopreserved in liquid nitrogen vapor phase. Purity and quantity of every magnetically sorted T cell population were checked by analytical flow cytometry. Genomic DNA was isolated from each sorted fraction and quantified by UV absorbance on a Nanodrop 2000c. V lost 1 base and J lost 2 bases; the stretch between them is 12 bases long. CDR1 and CDR2, per the germline V gene (reference sequence), are SEHNR and FQNEAQ. The CDR3, from cysteine to phenylalanine, totals 15 residues. Only CDR3 DNA is held: 45 bases, read in frame from base 1.

Using the deep immunoSEQ assay, multiplex PCR amplified TCR CDR3 regions from genomic DNA. Extracted genomic DNA from each cell subset was distributed evenly across all wells of several immunoSEQ 96-well plates, and each plate was treated as a replicate. For sorted subsets, each replicate PCR was loaded with around 220 ng genomic DNA, equivalent to roughly 30,000 T cell genomes. Purified libraries were measured with a Qubit 3.0 fluorometer, size-checked on a Bioanalyzer 2100, and measured again with the KAPA Library Quantification kit. A separate single-read 150-cycle Illumina NextSeq 550 flow cell was used to sequence each immunoSEQ 96-well plate. The source study handled its data this way. Because the immunoSEQ output included only junctional sequences and no quality scores, the filtering could not be the same as the filtering used for full-length reads. Sequences were annotated with PyIR, a Python wrapper for IgBLAST v1.9, using IMGT germline references to assign V/J genes and CDR3. Reads with weak V/J assignments (E-value above 1e-6), missing CDR3, stop codons, out-of-frame junctions, or ambiguous translated residues were removed. V3J clonotypes were defined as sequences sharing the same inferred V gene, J gene, and CDR3 amino acid sequence. Percentage overlap between repertoires was calculated by dividing the number of shared unique clonotypes by the size of the smaller repertoire. Richness of each repertoire was evaluated using RTK rarefaction, the Chao1 estimator, and Recon v2.1 estimates of unobserved clonotypes. OLGA was used to compute generation probabilities for all TCRbeta clonotypes that the gDNA method yielded from a few donors. Imported from immuneACCESS, the table was reduced by TCRdb to in-frame sequences with V and J called. These copies leave out some clones; in studies compared against another copy, an unresolved V gene accounts for under half, and the cause of the remainder is not known. V and J calls plus clone size are reproduced from that table; the DNA served to infer D and trimming. This sample holds 2 million to 3 million clones; 80% to 95% were observed only once. Roughly 0.39% of the sample lies in the top ten.

The clonotype originates from a man aged 18 to 30 in good health. Some clones in this sample may be carry-over from other donors' samples. What was sequenced was naive CD4+ T cells from PBMCs. What the cell subset or site label conveys for this sample: CD45RA+ positively selected. The rearrangement combines TRBV7-9 with TRBJ2-7; TRBD2 could be the D gene, as 5 bases match. The DNA is as follows: TGTGCCAGCAGCTTAGGAACGGGATCTCCCTACGAGCAGTACTTC. Translation gives CASSLGTGSPYEQYF.